There are many counts of the clone carrying this T cell receptor beta chain. What it binds is unknown. From about 400 ng of RNA, a library with molecular barcoded alpha/delta and beta/gamma adaptors was made. TCRdb re-called the reads through MiXCR, storing one row per CDR3 protein. The sample lists 130,000 or so distinct CDR3 sequences, about 13% occurring once. This sample was taken from a study of read filtering for tumor transcriptome and immune sequencing. Study-level information: 8 or 9 patients were R-ISS I, some 15 were R-ISS II, about seven were R-ISS III. General study results and limits: Compared with RNA-seq, IR-seq gave much higher clonotype depth and reliability.

The germline CDR1 and CDR2 sequences are DFQATT and SNEGSKA (reference sequence). The CDR3 consists of 13 residues. The V and J ends lost 5 bases and 0 bases respectively, with 10 bases between them. This sequence was found in a donor aged 40 or over with multiple myeloma. The sample taken for sequencing was a population of CD138-negative cells sorted from bone marrow. The chain couples TRBV20-1 to TRBJ1-1, with TRBD1 as a possible D gene (6 bases). CDR3 coding DNA: TGCAGTGCTCACAGGGACATGAACACTGAAGCTTTCTTT. Translation gives CSAHRDMNTEAFF.